The following is a T cell receptor beta chain sequence with its context. The record originates from a study of blood T cell repertoires in COVID-19. Trimming pared 5 bases from V and 0 bases from J, leaving 10 bases between. Germline CDR1 reads SQVTM; CDR2 reads ANQGSEA. This CDR3 spans 13 amino acids. The data were produced by immunoSEQ multiplex PCR, yet TCRdb's version contains in-frame clones alone and is incomplete. This table has some 260,000 clones, around 84% appearing once. The sequencing sample was made of PBMCs or T cells enriched from blood (not recorded which). V usage is TRBV29-1 and J usage is TRBJ1-2; D may be TRBD1 (5 bases). This sequence originates from a man aged 30 to 39 with acute COVID-19. CDR3 sequence (DNA): TGCAGCGTTCGGGGGACGGCTAACTATGGCTACACCTTC. Its translation is CSVRGTANYGYTF.